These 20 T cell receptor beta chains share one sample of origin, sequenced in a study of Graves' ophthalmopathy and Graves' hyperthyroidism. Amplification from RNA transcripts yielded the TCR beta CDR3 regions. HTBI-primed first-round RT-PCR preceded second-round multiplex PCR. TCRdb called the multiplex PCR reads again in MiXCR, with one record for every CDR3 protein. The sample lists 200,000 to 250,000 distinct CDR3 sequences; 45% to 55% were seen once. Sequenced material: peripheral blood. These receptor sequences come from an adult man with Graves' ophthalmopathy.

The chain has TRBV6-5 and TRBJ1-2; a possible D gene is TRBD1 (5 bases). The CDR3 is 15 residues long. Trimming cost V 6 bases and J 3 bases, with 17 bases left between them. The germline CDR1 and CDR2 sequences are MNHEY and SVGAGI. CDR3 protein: CASRPHMEGYYGYTF. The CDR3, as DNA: TGTGCCAGCAGGCCTCACATGGAGGGGTACTATGGCTACACCTTC.

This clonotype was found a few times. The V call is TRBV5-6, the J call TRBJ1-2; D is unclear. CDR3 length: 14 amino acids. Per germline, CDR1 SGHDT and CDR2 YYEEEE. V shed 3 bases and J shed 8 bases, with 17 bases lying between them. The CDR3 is CASSWLKGSKGYTF. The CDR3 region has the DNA TGTGCCAGCAGCTGGTTAAAGGGTTCGAAAGGCTACACCTTC. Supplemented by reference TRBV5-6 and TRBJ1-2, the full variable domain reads DAGVTQSPTHLIKTRGQQVTLRCSPKSGHDTVSWYQQALGQGPQFIFQYYEEEERQRGNFPDRFSGHQFPNYSSELNVNALLLGDSALYLCASSWLKGSKGYTFGSGTRLTVV.

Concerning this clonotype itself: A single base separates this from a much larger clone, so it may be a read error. The CDR3 region has the DNA TGCAGTGCTAGCGGGGGCTTAGTGGAGACCCAGTACTTC. As protein: CSASGGLVETQYF. V and J are TRBV20-1 and TRBJ2-5, with D tentatively TRBD1 or TRBD2 (6 bases each). Germline-derived CDR1 and CDR2 are DFQATT and SNEGSKA (reference sequence). V lost 3 bases, J lost 5 bases, and 13 bases lay in between. The length of the CDR3 is 13 residues.

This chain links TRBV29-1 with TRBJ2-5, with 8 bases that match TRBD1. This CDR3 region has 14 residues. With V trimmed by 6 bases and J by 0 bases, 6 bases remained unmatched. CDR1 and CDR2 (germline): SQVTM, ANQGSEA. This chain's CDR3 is CSVGYRGYQETQYF. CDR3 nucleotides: TGCAGCGTCGGATACAGGGGGTACCAAGAGACCCAGTACTTC.

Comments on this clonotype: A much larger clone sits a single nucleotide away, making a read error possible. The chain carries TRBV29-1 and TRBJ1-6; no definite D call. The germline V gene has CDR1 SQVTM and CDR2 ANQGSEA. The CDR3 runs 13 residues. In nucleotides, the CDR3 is TGCAGCGTTGCGGGGTCATATAATTCACCCCCCCACTTT. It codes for CSVAGSYNSPPHF. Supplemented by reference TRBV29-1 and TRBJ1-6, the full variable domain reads SAVISQKPSRDICQRGTSLTIQCQVDSQVTMMFWYRQQPGQSLTLIATANQGSEATYESGFVIDKFPISRPNLTFSTLTVSNMSPEDSSIYLCSVAGSYNSPPHFGNGTRLTVT.

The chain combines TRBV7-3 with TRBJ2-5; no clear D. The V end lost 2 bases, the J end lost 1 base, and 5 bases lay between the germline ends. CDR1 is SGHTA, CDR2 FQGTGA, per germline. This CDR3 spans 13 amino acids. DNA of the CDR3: TGTGCCAGCAGCTTAGACGTCCAAGAGACCCAGTACTTC. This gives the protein CASSLDVQETQYF.

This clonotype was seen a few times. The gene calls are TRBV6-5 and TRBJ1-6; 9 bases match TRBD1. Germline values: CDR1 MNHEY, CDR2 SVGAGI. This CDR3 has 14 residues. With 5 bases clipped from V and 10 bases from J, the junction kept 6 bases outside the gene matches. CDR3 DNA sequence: TGTGCCAGCAGTGCCACCGGGACAGGGTCACCCCTCCACTTT. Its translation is CASSATGTGSPLHF.

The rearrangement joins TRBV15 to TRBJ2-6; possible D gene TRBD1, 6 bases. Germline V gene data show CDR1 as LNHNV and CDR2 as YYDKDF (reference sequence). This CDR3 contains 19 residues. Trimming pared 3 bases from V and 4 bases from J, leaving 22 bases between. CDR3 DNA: TGTGCCACCAGCAGCAACACGGGACAAGGGTTAGGAGGGGCCAACGTCCTGACTTTC. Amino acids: CATSSNTGQGLGGANVLTF.

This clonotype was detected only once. The CDR3 sequence: CASSPTGVGPPLHF. The CDR3 DNA reads TGTGCCAGCAGCCCGACAGGGGTGGGTCCACCCCTCCACTTT. The rearrangement links TRBV9 to TRBJ1-6; 8 bases map to TRBD1. This CDR3 spans 14 amino acids. Per the germline V gene, CDR1 is SGDLS and CDR2 is YYNGEE. V was pared by 4 bases and J by 11 bases, with 8 bases of the junction left unmatched. Based on the CDR3 plus reference TRBV9 and TRBJ1-6, the full variable domain is DSGVTQTPKHLITATGQRVTLRCSPRSGDLSVYWYQQSLDQGLQFLIQYYNGEERAKGNILERFSAQQFPDLHSELNLSSLELGDSALYFCASSPTGVGPPLHFGNGTRLTVT.

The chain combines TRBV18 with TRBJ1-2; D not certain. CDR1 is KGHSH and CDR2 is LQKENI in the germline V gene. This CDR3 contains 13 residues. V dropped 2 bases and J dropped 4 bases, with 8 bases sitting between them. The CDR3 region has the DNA TGTGCCAGCTCACCAGCCCCTTTCTATGGCTACACCTTC. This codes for CASSPAPFYGYTF. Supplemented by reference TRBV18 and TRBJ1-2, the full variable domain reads NAGVMQNPRHLVRRRGQEARLRCSPMKGHSHVYWYRQLPEEGLKFMVYLQKENIIDESGMPKERFSAEFPKEGPSILRIQQVVRGDSAAYFCASSPAPFYGYTFGSGTRLTVV.

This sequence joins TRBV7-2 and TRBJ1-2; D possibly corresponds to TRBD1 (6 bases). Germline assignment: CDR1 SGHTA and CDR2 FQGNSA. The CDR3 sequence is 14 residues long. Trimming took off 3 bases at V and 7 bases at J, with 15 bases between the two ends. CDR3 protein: CASSFGDTMGGYTF. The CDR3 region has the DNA TGTGCCAGCAGCTTCGGGGACACTATGGGTGGCTACACCTTC.

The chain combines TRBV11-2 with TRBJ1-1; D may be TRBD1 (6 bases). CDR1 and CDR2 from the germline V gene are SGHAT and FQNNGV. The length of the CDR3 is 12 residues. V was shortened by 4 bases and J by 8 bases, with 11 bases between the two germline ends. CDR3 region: CASSWDTLEAFF. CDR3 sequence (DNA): TGTGCCAGCAGCTGGGACACCCTGGAAGCTTTCTTT.

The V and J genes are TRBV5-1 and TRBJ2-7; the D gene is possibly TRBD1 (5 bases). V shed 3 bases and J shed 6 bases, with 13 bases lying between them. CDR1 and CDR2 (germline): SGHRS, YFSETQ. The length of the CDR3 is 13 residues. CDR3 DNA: TGCGCCAGCAGCTCCGTGACAGAATCCGAGCAGTACTTC. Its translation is CASSSVTESEQYF.

The CDR3 nucleotides read TGTGCCAGCAGCCCGCCCGCCGGGACAGCAACCGGGGAGCTGTTTTTT. Translation gives CASSPPAGTATGELFF. V is TRBV2 and J is TRBJ2-2; 7 bases align to TRBD1. V was pared by 6 bases and J by 5 bases, with 12 bases of the junction left unmatched. Germline CDR1 reads SNHLY; CDR2 reads FYNNEI. The CDR3 length is 16 residues.

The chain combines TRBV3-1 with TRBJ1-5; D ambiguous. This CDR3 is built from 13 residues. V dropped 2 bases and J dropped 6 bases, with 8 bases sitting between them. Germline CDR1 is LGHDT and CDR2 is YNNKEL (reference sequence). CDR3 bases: TGTGCCAGCAGCCAAAGCCGGAGTCAGCCCCAGCATTTT. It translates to CASSQSRSQPQHF.

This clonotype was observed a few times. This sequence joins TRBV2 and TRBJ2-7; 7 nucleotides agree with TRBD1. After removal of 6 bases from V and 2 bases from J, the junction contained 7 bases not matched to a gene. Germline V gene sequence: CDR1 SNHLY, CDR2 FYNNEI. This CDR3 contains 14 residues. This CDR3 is CASRRQGGTYEQYF. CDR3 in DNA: TGTGCCAGCAGGAGACAGGGTGGAACCTACGAGCAGTACTTC. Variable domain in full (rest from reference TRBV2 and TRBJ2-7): EPEVTQTPSHQVTQMGQEVILRCVPISNHLYFYWYRQILGQKVEFLVSFYNNEISEKSEIFDDQFSVERPDGSNFTLKIRSTKLEDSAMYFCASRRQGGTYEQYFGPGTRLTVT.

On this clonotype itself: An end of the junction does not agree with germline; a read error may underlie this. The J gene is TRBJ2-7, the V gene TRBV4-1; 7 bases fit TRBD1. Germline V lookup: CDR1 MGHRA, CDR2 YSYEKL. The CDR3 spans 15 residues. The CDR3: CASSGTGEPSCEQYF. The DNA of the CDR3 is TGCGCCAGCAGCGGTACAGGGGAACCCTCCTGCGAGCAGTACTTC.

The chain's CDR3 is CASSQDGNRAKNIQYF. The DNA for the CDR3 is TGTGCCAGCAGCCAAGATGGCAATAGAGCCAAAAACATTCAGTACTTC. The chain joins TRBV14 to TRBJ2-4; D uncertain. This CDR3 is built from 16 residues. V was trimmed by 0 bases and J by 0 bases, leaving 9 bases between them. The germline V gene has CDR1 SGHDN and CDR2 FVKESK.

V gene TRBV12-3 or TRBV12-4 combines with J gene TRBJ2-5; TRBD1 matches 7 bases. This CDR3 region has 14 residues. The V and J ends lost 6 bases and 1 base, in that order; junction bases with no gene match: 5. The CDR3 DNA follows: TGTGCCAGCAGAAAGACAGGGACCCAAGAGACCCAGTACTTC. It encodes CASRKTGTQETQYF.

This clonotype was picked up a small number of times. This chain's CDR3 is CASSPGRNSYEQYF. The CDR3 DNA follows: TGTGCCAGCTCACCTGGACGTAACTCCTACGAGCAGTACTTC. This chain links TRBV18 with TRBJ2-7; D unclear. Per the germline V gene, CDR1 is KGHSH and CDR2 is LQKENI. Trimming took 3 bases from V and 0 from J, leaving 9 bases between them. This CDR3 contains 14 residues.